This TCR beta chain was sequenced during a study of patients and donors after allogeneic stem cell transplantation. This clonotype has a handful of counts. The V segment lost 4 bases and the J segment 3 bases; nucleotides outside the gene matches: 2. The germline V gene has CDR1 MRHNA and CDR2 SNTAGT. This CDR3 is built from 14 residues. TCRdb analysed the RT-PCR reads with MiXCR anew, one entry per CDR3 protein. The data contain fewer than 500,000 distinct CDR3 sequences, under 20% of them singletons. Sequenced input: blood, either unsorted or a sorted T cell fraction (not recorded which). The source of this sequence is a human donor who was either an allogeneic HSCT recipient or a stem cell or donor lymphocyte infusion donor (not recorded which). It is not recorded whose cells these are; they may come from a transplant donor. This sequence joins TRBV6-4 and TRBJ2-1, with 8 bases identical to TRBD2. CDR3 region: CASSVGGGYNEQFF. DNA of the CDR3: TGTGCCAGCAGTGTCGGGGGGGGCTACAATGAGCAGTTCTTC.